This T cell receptor beta chain was obtained from a study of shared clonotypes between healthy human individuals. Findings and limits, study-wide: Between several donors, naive CD4 clonotypes were shared at a level of about 5%. Non-shared clonotypes displayed generation probabilities falling below those of clonotypes present in all four donors.

This CDR3 is 18 amino acids long. Cells designated naive CD8 were CD45RO-negative and were positively selected for CCR7, with terminally differentiated effector memory CD45RA+ cells excluded. This clone is a singleton in its sample. What it binds is not known. Replicate PCRs from sorted subsets contained roughly 200 ng DNA, which is approximately 30,000 T cell genomes. TCRdb's table, derived via immunoSEQ multiplex PCR, lists solely in-frame clones and lacks some. The top ten clones hold nearly 25% of a sample with about 820,000 clones, almost 95% of them seen once. Material for sequencing was naive CD8+ T cells sorted from blood. J is TRBJ2-2 and V is TRBV21-1; TRBD1 is taken as the D call from the table, unchecked against the DNA. TRBV21-1 represents a pseudogene. This sequence originates from a man younger than 45 in good health. The CDR3 nucleotides are TGTGCCAGCAGCGACTTACCGGGACAGGGGCAGCACACCGGGGAGCTGTTTTTT. Translating it yields CASSDLPGQGQHTGELFF.